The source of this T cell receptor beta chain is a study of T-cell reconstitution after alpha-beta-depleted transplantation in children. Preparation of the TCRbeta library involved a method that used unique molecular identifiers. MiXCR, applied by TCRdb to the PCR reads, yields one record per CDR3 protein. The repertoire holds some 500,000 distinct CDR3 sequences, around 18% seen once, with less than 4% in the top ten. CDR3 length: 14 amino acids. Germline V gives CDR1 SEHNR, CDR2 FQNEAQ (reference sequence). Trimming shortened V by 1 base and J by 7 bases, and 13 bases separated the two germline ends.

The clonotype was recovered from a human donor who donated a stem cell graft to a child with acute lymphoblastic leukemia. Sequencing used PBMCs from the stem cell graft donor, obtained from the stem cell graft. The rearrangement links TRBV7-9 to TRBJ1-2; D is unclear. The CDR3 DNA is TGTGCCAGCAGCTTAGATCGGGGTCCGGGTGGCTACACCTTC. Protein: CASSLDRGPGGYTF.